Below, 15 T cell receptor beta chains from the same sample are listed, as sequenced in a study of OX40 agonist ivuxolimab in advanced cancers. Assay used: immunoSEQ multiplex PCR; TCRdb lists only in-frame clones, some missing. Of under 85,000 clones listed, 85% to 90% were seen once; the top ten hold more than 0.5%. The input for sequencing was CD4+ or CD8+ T cells sorted from blood, taken in a trial of the OX40 agonist ivuxolimab. These receptors came from an adult with an advanced solid tumor such as melanoma, head and neck, liver or kidney cancer.

J is TRBJ2-1 and V is TRBV21-1; TRBD2 is the table's D call, not checked against the DNA. TRBV21-1 is a pseudogene locus. This CDR3 is 16 amino acids long. The CDR3 region has the DNA TGTGCCAGCAGCAAAGTACCGGGAGGGCTGGACAATGAGCAGTTCTTC. Translating it yields CASSKVPGGLDNEQFF.

The rearrangement joins TRBV19 to TRBJ1-4, with a possible D match to TRBD1 (6 bases). From germline, CDR1 is LNHDA and CDR2 SQIVND (reference sequence). The germline V and J ends were trimmed by 7 bases and 0 bases, with 18 bases remaining between them. This CDR3 comprises 17 residues. Here the CDR3 DNA reads TGTGCCAGTACCCCACTATACAGGGCCGCAACTAATGAAAAACTGTTTTTT. Its protein is CASTPLYRAATNEKLFF.

This clone was seen just once. The chain couples TRBV7-8 to TRBJ2-7; no definite D call. The V gene lost 5 bases and the J gene lost 2 bases, with 13 bases spanning the gap. Germline V gene lookup returns CDR1 SGHVS and CDR2 FQNEAQ. This CDR3 is 14 amino acids long. CDR3 nucleotides: TGTGCCAGCAGCCCCCGCGAACCCGCCTACGAGCAGTACTTC. Translating gives CASSPREPAYEQYF.

This chain links TRBV9 with TRBJ2-6, with a possible D match to TRBD1 (6 bases). CDR1 SGDLS and CDR2 YYNGEE come from the germline V gene. Trimming cost V 4 bases and J 3 bases, with 14 bases left between them. This CDR3 is 16 amino acids long. In DNA form, the CDR3 reads TGTGCCAGCAGCCCGCCAAGGGGGAGTGGGGCCAACGTCCTGACTTTC. Amino acid sequence: CASSPPRGSGANVLTF.

This chain links TRBV5-6 with TRBJ2-7, with D hard to call. Germline CDR1 SGHDT, CDR2 YYEEEE. CDR3 length: 11 amino acids. Trimming stripped 1 base from V and 4 bases from J, with 3 bases between. In DNA form, the CDR3 reads TGTGCCAGCAGCTTGAGATACGAGCAGTACTTC. Its translation is CASSLRYEQYF.

The chain combines TRBV5-4 with TRBJ1-6, with a weak D call TRBD1 (5 bases). Trimming cost V 0 bases and J 0 bases, with 7 bases left between them. The CDR3 runs 16 residues. CDR1 SGHNT and CDR2 YYREEE come from the germline V gene (reference sequence). The CDR3 is CASSLEGLSYNSPLHF. DNA for the CDR3: TGTGCCAGCAGCTTGGAGGGACTCTCCTATAATTCACCCCTCCACTTT.

This chain uses TRBV19 with TRBJ2-3, with 8 bases matching TRBD2. V shed 1 base, J shed 3 bases, and the junction held 6 bases outside the gene matches. The CDR3 covers 16 residues. Germline V lookup: CDR1 LNHDA, CDR2 SQIVND (reference sequence). The DNA for the CDR3 is TGTGCCAGTAGTATAGGGGCGGGGGGCCGGACAGATACGCAGTATTTT. This sequence encodes CASSIGAGGRTDTQYF.

This clone was counted only a few times. This chain links TRBV5-1 with TRBJ1-5; 7 nucleotides agree with TRBD1. The CDR3 is 15 amino acids. The V segment lost 0 bases and the J segment 1 base; nucleotides outside the gene matches: 1. In germline, CDR1 is SGHRS, CDR2 YFSETQ. CDR3 region: CASSLGTGSNQPQHF. The DNA of the CDR3 is TGCGCCAGCAGCTTGGGGACAGGAAGCAATCAGCCCCAGCATTTT.

J is TRBJ1-1 and V is TRBV5-4; the match to TRBD1 covers 9 bases. This CDR3 is 14 amino acids long. CDR1 is SGHNT and CDR2 is YYREEE in the germline V gene (reference sequence). Germline trimming cut 1 base from V and 5 bases from J; bases unmatched to any gene: 3. CDR3 sequence (DNA): TGTGCCAGCAGCTTGACAGGGGGCGGGACTGAAGCTTTCTTT. It encodes CASSLTGGGTEAFF.

This rearrangement joins TRBV5-6 to TRBJ1-6; D remains ambiguous. The CDR3 consists of 11 residues. In germline, CDR1 is SGHDT, CDR2 YYEEEE. Trimming took 4 bases from V and 6 from J, leaving 2 bases between them. The CDR3 loop is CASSANSPLHF. For the CDR3, the DNA is TGTGCCAGCAGCGCTAATTCACCCCTCCACTTT.

V and J are TRBV5-1 and TRBJ2-1; the D gene is possibly TRBD2 (5 bases). The CDR3 consists of 14 residues. CDR1 and CDR2 (germline): SGHRS, YFSETQ. V dropped 0 bases and J dropped 4 bases, with 8 bases sitting between them. The CDR3 loop is CASSLAGEYNEQFF. CDR3 bases: TGCGCCAGCAGCTTGGCCGGGGAGTACAATGAGCAGTTCTTC.

This chain uses TRBV11-3 with TRBJ2-1; D gene ambiguous. V gave up 3 bases and J gave up 5 bases, with 8 bases separating them. The CDR3 length is 13 residues. The germline V gene encodes CDR1 SGHNT and CDR2 YENEEA. The CDR3 loop is CASSFRRNNEQFF. The CDR3, as DNA: TGTGCCAGCAGCTTCCGGCGGAACAATGAGCAGTTCTTC.

The V call is TRBV7-2, the J call TRBJ1-2; D remains unclear. Trimming stripped 2 bases from V and 4 bases from J, with 5 bases between. The CDR3 is made up of 12 amino acids. Germline lookup yields CDR1 SGHTA and CDR2 FQGNSA. CDR3 in amino acids: CASSLNSYGYTF. CDR3 bases: TGTGCCAGCAGCTTAAATTCCTATGGCTACACCTTC.

This CDR3 reads CASSAGTGTGDYEQYF. The CDR3 nucleotides are TGTGCCAGCAGCGCGGGGACCGGGACAGGAGACTACGAGCAGTACTTC. V and J are TRBV9 and TRBJ2-7, with 8 bases aligning to TRBD1. Germline CDR1 reads SGDLS; CDR2 reads YYNGEE. The CDR3 length is 16 residues. Trimming at V came to 3 bases and at J to 3 bases, leaving 11 bases not matched to a gene.

The chain has TRBV30 and TRBJ2-7, with 10 bases lining up with TRBD2. Germline CDR1 GTSNPN, CDR2 SVGIG (reference sequence). This CDR3 region has 15 residues. Trimming removed 0 bases from V and 2 bases from J; junction bases left unmatched: 4. The chain's CDR3 is CAWSVSLAGAYEQYF. The DNA of the CDR3 is TGTGCCTGGAGTGTAAGCCTAGCGGGGGCCTACGAGCAGTACTTC.